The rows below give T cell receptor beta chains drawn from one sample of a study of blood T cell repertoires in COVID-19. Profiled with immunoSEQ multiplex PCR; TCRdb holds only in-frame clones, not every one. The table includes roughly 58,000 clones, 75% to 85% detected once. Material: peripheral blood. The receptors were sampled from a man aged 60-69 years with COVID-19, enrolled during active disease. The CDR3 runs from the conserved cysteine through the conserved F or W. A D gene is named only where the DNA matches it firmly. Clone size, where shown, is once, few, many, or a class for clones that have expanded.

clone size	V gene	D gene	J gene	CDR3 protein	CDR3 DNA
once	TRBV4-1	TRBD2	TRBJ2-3	CASSLRTSGVVDTQYF	TGCGCCAGCAGCCTTCGGACTAGCGGGGTTGTTGATACGCAGTATTTT
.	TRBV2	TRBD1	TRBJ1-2	CASSGGTGVGYGYTF	TGTGCCAGCAGTGGTGGGACAGGGGTGGGCTATGGCTACACCTTC
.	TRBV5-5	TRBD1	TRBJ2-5	CASSLRTGDAETQYF	TGTGCCAGCAGCTTGCGAACAGGGGATGCCGAGACCCAGTACTTC
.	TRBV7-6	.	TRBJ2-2	CASSPPPGTGELFF	TGTGCCAGCTCTCCCCCACCGGGCACCGGGGAGCTGTTTTTT
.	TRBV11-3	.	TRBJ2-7	CASSLRGRGSSYEQYF	TGTGCCAGCAGCTTACGGGGCAGGGGTAGCTCCTACGAGCAGTACTTC
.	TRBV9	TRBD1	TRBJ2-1	CASSVTGAEHNEQFF	TGTGCCAGCAGCGTAACAGGGGCAGAACACAATGAGCAGTTCTTC
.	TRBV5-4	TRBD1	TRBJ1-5	CASSLRWGGQGISQPQHF	TGTGCCAGCAGCTTGAGGTGGGGGGGACAGGGGATAAGTCAGCCCCAGCATTTT
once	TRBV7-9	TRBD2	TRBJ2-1	CASSLRGLVVDEQFF	TGTGCCAGCAGCTTACGGGGACTAGTAGTTGATGAGCAGTTCTTC
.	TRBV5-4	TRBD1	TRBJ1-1	CASSRDRGRTEAFF	TGTGCCAGCAGCCGGGACAGGGGTAGGACTGAAGCTTTCTTT
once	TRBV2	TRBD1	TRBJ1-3	CASMTGHSGNTIYF	TGTGCCAGTATGACAGGGCACTCTGGAAACACCATATATTTT
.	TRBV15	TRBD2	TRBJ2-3	CATKTSGSTDTQYF	TGTGCCACCAAAACTAGCGGGAGCACAGATACGCAGTATTTT
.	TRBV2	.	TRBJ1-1	CASRLTGALVWNTEAFF	TGTGCCAGCAGGTTGACAGGAGCGCTCGTTTGGAACACTGAAGCTTTCTTT
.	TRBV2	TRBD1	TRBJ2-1	CARDRGASYNEQFF	TGTGCCAGAGACAGGGGGGCCTCCTACAATGAGCAGTTCTTC
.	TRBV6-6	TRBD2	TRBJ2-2	CASIPSGGSSGELFF	TGTGCCAGCATCCCCAGCGGGGGGTCAAGCGGGGAGCTGTTTTTT
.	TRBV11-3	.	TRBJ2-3	CASSLRGTSSTDTQYF	TGTGCCAGCAGCTTACGTGGGACTTCTAGCACAGATACGCAGTATTTT